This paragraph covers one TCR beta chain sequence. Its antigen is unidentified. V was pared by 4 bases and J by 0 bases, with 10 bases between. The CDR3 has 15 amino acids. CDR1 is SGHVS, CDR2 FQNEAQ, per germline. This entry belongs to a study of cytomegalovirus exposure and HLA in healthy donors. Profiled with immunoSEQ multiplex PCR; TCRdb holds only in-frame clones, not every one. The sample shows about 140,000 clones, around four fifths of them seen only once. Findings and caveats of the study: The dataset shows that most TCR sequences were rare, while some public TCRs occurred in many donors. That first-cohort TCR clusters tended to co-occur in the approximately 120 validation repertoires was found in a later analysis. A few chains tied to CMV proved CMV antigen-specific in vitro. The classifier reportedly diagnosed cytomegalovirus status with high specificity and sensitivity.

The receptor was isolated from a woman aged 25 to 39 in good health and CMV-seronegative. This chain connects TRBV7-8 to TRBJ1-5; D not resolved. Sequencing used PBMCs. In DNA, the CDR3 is TGTGCCAGCAGCTCCACAGACTATAGCAATCAGCCCCAGCATTTT. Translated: CASSSTDYSNQPQHF.